This T cell receptor (beta chain) was sequenced for a study of Ad26.COV2.S vaccination and SARS-CoV-2 variants. About the research overall: Into the muscle, Ad26.COV2.S was dosed once or twice, 56 days apart. Study findings and constraints: For non-spike TCRs, breadth in vaccine recipients resembled that in placebo recipients.

The treatment: roughly 19 received Ad26.COV2.S at low or high dose, single or two shots; about 5 received placebo; per-sample allocation not given. Day 63 after the first injection of vaccine or placebo was the sampling time. Donation came from an adult in Boston who was aged 18-55 years. The table lists this clone with a few counts. Its cognate antigen is unknown. The data were produced by immunoSEQ multiplex PCR, yet TCRdb's version contains in-frame clones alone and is incomplete. The profile shows 500,000 or so clones, roughly 89% of them singletons. The ends lost 0 bases at V and 3 bases at J; junction bases unmatched: 16. CDR1 and CDR2 from the germline V gene are SGHDN and FVKESK. There are 20 residues in the CDR3.

The TCR comes from a person aged 18 to 65 who received the Ad26.COV2.S COVID-19 vaccine or a placebo. Sequences were derived from peripheral blood, sampled in a trial of Ad26.COV2.S vaccine versus placebo. The chain combines TRBV14 with TRBJ1-5; 8 bases map to TRBD1. The CDR3 DNA reads as TGTGCCAGCAGCCAAGACCGGTGGCGCCTGGACAGGGATTTCAATCAGCCCCAGCATTTT. Its protein is CASSQDRWRLDRDFNQPQHF.